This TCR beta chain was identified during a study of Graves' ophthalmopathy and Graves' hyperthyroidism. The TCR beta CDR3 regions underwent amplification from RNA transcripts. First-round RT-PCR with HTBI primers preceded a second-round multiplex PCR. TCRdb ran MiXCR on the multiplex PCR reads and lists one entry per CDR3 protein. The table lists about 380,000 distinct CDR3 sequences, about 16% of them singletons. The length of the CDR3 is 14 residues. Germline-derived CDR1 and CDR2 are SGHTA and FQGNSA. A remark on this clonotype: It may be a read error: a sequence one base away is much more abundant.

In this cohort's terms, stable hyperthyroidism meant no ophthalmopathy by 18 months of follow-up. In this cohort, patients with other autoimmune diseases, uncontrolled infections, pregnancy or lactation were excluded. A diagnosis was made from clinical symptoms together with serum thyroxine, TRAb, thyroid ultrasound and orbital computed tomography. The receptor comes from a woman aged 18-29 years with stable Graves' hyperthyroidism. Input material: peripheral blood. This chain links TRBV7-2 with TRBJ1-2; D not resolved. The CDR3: CVSSLDAGGYGYTF. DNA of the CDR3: TGTGTCAGCAGCTTAGACGCAGGCGGATATGGCTACACCTTC.